This TCR beta chain originates from a study of shared clonotypes between healthy human individuals. Study-level findings and limits: The sampled material consisted only of blood, and tissue repertoires are likely to differ. An anticipated effect of sequencing depth on clonotype sharing among donors was recognized.

A note on this clone: The antigen is not known.

V lost 6 bases, J lost 1 base, and 12 bases lay in between. Per the germline V gene, CDR1 is SQVTM and CDR2 is ANQGSEA. This CDR3 spans 13 amino acids. The repertoire was sequenced with immunoSEQ multiplex PCR; TCRdb's copy has only in-frame clones and lacks some. The data contain under 750,000 clones, roughly 72% of them singletons. The donors, healthy adults who were HIV-negative, had experienced no recent acute infections or vaccinations. Adult Caucasians living in Nashville, Tennessee made up all of the donors. The sample was memory CD4+ T cells sorted from blood. The subset is: CD45RA-negative fraction. The source of this sequence is a woman in her twenties or thirties in good health. The chain recombines TRBV29-1 with TRBJ2-5, with D maybe TRBD2 (6 bases). CDR3 protein: CSVNSGAQETQYF. As DNA, the CDR3 is TGCAGCGTCAATAGCGGAGCCCAAGAGACCCAGTACTTC. Based on the CDR3 plus reference TRBV29-1 and TRBJ2-5, the full variable domain is SAVISQKPSRDICQRGTSLTIQCQVDSQVTMMFWYRQQPGQSLTLIATANQGSEATYESGFVIDKFPISRPNLTFSTLTVSNMSPEDSSIYLCSVNSGAQETQYFGPGTRLLVL.